This T cell receptor beta chain originates from a study of CD8 T cells in Susac syndrome. Stable or active relapsing-remitting multiple sclerosis, untreated and meeting revised McDonald criteria, defined the controls. With random hexamers, reverse transcription was performed on 0.5 to 1 ug of RNA. TCRdb independently ran MiXCR on the immunoSEQ multiplex PCR reads; one entry per CDR3 protein. This table has 100,000 to 150,000 distinct CDR3 sequences, roughly 93% appearing once. CDR1 is LNHNV, CDR2 YYDKDF, per germline (reference sequence). The CDR3 totals 15 residues. Trimming took 2 bases from V and 5 from J, leaving 14 bases between them.

The sample was CD4+ T cells from PBMCs. This TCR derives from a human donor with multiple sclerosis. V is TRBV15 and J is TRBJ2-3; no reliable D call. The CDR3 reads CATSRRSYLGDTQYF. In nucleotides, the CDR3 is TGTGCCACCAGCAGACGTTCCTACCTTGGAGATACGCAGTATTTT.